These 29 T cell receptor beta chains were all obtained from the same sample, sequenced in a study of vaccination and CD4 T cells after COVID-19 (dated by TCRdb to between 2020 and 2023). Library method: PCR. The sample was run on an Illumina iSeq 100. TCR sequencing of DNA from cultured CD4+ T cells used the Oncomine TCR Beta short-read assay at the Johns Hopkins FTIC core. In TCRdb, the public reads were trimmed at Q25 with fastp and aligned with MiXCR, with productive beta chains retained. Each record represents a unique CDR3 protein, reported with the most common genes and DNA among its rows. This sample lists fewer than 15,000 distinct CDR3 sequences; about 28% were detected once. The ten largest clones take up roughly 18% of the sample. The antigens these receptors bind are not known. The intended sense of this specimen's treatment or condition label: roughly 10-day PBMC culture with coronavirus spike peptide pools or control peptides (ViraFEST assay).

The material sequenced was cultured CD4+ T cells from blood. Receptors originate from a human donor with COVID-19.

The CDR3: CASSSGTSGGAPDTQYF. The CDR3 nucleotides are TGTGCCAGCAGCTCCGGGACTAGCGGGGGGGCCCCAGATACGCAGTATTTT. The rearrangement joins TRBV5-4 to TRBJ2-3; 16 bases agree with TRBD2. V shed 3 bases, J shed 4 bases, and the junction held 5 bases outside the gene matches. Germline V gives CDR1 SGHNT, CDR2 YYREEE (reference sequence). This CDR3 comprises 17 residues. Full variable domain (remainder filled in from reference TRBV5-4 and TRBJ2-3): ETGVTQSPTHLIKTRGQQVTLRCSSQSGHNTVSWYQQALGQGPQFIFQYYREEENGRGNFPPRFSGLQFPNYSSELNVNALELDDSALYLCASSSGTSGGAPDTQYFGPGTRLTVL.

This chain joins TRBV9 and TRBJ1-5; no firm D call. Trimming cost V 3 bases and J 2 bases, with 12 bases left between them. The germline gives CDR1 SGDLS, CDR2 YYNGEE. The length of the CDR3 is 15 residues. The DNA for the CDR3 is TGTGCCAGCAGCGCGGCTGACAACCGCAATCAGCCCCAGCATTTT. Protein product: CASSAADNRNQPQHF.

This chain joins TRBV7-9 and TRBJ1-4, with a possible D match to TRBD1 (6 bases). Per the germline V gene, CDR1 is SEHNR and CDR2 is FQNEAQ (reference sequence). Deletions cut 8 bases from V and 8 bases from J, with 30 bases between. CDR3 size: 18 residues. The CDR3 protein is CASARGARRTRLEEKLFF. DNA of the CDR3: TGTGCCAGCGCAAGGGGGGCCAGGCGCACAAGACTAGAGGAAAAACTGTTTTTT. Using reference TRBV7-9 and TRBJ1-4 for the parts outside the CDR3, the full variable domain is DTGVSQNPRHKITKRGQNVTFRCDPISEHNRLYWYRQTLGQGPEFLTYFQNEAQLEKSRLLSDRFSAERPKGSFSTLEIQRTEQGDSAMYLCASARGARRTRLEEKLFFGSGTQLSVL.

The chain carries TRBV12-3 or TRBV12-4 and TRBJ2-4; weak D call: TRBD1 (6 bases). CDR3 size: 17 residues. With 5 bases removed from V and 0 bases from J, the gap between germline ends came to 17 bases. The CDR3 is CASSPGQNNLAKNIQYF. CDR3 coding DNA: TGTGCCAGCAGTCCAGGACAGAATAACCTAGCCAAAAACATTCAGTACTTC.

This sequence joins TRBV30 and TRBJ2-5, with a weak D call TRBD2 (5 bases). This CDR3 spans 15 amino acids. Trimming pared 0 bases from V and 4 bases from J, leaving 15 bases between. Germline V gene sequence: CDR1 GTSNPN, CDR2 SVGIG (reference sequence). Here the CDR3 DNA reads TGTGCCTGGAGTGTACCCACCGGGGTAGCAGAGACCCAGTACTTC. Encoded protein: CAWSVPTGVAETQYF.

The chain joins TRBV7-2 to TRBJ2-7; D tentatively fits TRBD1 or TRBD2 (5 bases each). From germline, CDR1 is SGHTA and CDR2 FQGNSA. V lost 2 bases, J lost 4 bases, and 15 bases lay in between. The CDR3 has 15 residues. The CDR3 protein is CASSLRGVGMYEQYF. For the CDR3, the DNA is TGTGCCAGCAGCTTAAGAGGGGTTGGTATGTACGAGCAGTACTTC. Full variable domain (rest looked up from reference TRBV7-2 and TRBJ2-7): GAGVSQSPSNKVTEKGKDVELRCDPISGHTALYWYRQSLGQGLEFLIYFQGNSAPDKSGLPSDRFSAERTGGSVSTLTIQRTQQEDSAVYLCASSLRGVGMYEQYFGPGTRLTVT.

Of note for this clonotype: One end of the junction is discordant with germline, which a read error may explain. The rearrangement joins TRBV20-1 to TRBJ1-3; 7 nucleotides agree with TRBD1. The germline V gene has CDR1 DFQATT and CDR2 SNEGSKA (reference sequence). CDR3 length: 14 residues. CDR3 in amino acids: CSTREQGPGNTIYF. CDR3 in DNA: TGCAGTACTAGGGAACAGGGGCCGGGAAACACCATATATTTT.

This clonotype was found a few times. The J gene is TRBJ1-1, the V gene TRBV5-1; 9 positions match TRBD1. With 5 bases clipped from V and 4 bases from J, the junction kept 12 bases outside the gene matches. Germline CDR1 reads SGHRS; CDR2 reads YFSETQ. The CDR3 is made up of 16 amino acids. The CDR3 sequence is CASRPAAGTGITEAFF. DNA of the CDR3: TGCGCCAGCAGACCTGCCGCTGGGACAGGGATCACTGAAGCTTTCTTT.

CDR3 nucleotides: TGTGCCTGGAGCGACTCCTCTCGGGGCGGCTATGGCTACACCTTC. It specifies CAWSDSSRGGYGYTF. The V gene is TRBV30, the J gene TRBJ1-2; tentative D call: TRBD1 (5 bases). V lost 3 bases to trimming and J lost 4 bases, with 18 bases between them. Germline assignment: CDR1 GTSNPN and CDR2 SVGIG (reference sequence). The CDR3 contains 15 residues.

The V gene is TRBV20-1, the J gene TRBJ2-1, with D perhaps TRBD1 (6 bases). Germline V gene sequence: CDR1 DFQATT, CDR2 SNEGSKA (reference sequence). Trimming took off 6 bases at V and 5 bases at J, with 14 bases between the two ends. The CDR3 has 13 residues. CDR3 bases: TGCAGTGCAGATACGGACAGCCACAATGAGCAGTTCTTC. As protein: CSADTDSHNEQFF.

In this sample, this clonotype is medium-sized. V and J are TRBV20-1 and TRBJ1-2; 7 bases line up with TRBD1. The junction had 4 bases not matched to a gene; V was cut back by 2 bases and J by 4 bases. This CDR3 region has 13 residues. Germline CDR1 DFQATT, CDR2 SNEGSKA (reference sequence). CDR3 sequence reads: CSARNRGTYGYTF. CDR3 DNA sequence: TGCAGTGCTAGAAACAGGGGTACCTATGGCTACACCTTC.

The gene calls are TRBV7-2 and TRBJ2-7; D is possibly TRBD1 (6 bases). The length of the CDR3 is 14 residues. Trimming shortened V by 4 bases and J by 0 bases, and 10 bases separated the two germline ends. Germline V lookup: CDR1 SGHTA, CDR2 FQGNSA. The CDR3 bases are TGTGCCAGCAGCTACAGGGAGAGCTCCTACGAGCAGTACTTC. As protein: CASSYRESSYEQYF.

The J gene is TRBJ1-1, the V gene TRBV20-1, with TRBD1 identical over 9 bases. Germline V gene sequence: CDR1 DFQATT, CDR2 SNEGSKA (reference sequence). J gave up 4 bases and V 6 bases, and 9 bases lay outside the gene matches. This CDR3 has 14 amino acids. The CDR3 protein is CSAPDRGVGTEAFF. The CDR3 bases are TGCAGTGCCCCGGACAGGGGAGTTGGCACTGAAGCTTTCTTT.

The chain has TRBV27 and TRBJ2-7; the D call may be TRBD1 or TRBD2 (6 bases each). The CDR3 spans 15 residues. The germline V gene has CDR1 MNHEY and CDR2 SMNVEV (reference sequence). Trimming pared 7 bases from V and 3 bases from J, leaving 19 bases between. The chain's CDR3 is CASNYPEGGCYEQYF. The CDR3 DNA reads TGTGCCAGCAACTACCCCGAGGGGGGTTGCTACGAGCAGTACTTC.

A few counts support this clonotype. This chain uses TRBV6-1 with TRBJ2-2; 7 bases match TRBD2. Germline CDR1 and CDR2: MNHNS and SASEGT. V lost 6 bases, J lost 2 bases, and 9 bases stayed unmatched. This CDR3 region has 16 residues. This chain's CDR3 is CASRKGSGGNTGELFF. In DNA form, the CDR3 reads TGTGCCAGCAGAAAGGGGTCGGGGGGAAACACCGGGGAGCTGTTTTTT.

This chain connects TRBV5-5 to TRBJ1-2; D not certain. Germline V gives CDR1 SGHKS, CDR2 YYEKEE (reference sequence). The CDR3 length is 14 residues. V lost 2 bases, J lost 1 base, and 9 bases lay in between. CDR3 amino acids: CASSFSSFNYGYTF. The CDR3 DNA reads TGTGCCAGCAGCTTTTCGTCCTTTAACTATGGCTACACCTTC. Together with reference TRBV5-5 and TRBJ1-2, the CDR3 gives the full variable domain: DAGVTQSPTHLIKTRGQQVTLRCSPISGHKSVSWYQQVLGQGPQFIFQYYEKEERGRGNFPDRFSARQFPNYSSELNVNALLLGDSALYLCASSFSSFNYGYTFGSGTRLTVV.

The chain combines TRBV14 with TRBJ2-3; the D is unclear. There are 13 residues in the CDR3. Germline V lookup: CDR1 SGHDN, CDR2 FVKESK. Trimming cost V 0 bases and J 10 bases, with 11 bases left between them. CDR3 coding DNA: TGTGCCAGCAGCCAAGATGAGTCCCTGGCGCAGTATTTT. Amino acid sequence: CASSQDESLAQYF.

This CDR3 is CASSPLRAVDRGQRTEAFF. The CDR3 nucleotides read TGTGCCAGCTCACCATTGAGAGCAGTGGACAGGGGGCAGAGGACTGAAGCTTTCTTT. The chain joins TRBV18 to TRBJ1-1, with 11 bases matching TRBD1. The CDR3 spans 19 residues. Germline loops: CDR1 KGHSH, CDR2 LQKENI. The V and J ends lost 2 bases and 5 bases, in that order; junction bases with no gene match: 16. The full variable domain, its missing parts supplied by reference TRBV18 and TRBJ1-1, is NAGVMQNPRHLVRRRGQEARLRCSPMKGHSHVYWYRQLPEEGLKFMVYLQKENIIDESGMPKERFSAEFPKEGPSILRIQQVVRGDSAAYFCASSPLRAVDRGQRTEAFFGQGTRLTVV.

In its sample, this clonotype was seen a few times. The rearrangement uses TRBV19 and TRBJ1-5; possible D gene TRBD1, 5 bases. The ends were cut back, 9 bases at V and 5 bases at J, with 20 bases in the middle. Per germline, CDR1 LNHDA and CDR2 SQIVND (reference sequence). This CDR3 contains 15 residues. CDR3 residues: CASLPYSRVDQPQHF. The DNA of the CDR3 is TGTGCCAGCCTGCCATACTCCAGGGTAGATCAGCCCCAGCATTTT.

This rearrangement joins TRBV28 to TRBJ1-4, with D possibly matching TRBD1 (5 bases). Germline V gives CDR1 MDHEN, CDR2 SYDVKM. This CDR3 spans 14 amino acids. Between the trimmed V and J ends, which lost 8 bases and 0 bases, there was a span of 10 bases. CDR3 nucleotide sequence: TGTGCCAGCGCAAGGGGCGCAACTAATGAAAAACTGTTTTTT. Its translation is CASARGATNEKLFF.

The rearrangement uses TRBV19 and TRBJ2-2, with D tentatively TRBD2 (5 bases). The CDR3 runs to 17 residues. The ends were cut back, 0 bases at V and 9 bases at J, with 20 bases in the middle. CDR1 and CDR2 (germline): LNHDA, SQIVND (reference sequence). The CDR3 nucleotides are TGTGCCAGTAGTATAGACCCCCCCGGGGAAGCTCACCGGGAGCTGTTTTTT. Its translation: CASSIDPPGEAHRELFF.

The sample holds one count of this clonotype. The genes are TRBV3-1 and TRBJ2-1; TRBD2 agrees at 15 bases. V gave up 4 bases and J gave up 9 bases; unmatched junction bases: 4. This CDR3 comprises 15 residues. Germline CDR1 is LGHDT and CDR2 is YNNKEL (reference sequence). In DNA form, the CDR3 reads TGTGCCAGCAGCCGCAGGACTAGCGGGGGGGGTGAGCAGTTCTTC. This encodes CASSRRTSGGGEQFF.

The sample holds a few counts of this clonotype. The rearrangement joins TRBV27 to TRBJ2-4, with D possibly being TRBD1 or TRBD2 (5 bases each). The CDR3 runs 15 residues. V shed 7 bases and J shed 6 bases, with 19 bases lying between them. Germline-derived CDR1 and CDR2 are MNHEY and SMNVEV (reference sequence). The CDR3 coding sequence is TGTGCCAGCACATCCACTAGGGGTTCTATAAACATTCAGTACTTC. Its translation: CASTSTRGSINIQYF.

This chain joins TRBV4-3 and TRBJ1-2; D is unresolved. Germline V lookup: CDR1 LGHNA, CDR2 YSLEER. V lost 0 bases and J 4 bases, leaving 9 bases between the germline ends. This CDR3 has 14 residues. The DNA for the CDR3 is TGCGCCAGCAGCCAAGATGAGGGCCCCTATGGCTACACCTTC. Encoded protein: CASSQDEGPYGYTF.

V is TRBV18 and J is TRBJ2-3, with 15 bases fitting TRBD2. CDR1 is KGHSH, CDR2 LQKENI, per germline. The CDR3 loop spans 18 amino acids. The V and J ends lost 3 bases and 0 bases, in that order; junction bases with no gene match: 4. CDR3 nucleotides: TGTGCCAGCTCACCGAGGACTAGCGGGGGGGAGAGCACAGATACGCAGTATTTT. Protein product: CASSPRTSGGESTDTQYF.

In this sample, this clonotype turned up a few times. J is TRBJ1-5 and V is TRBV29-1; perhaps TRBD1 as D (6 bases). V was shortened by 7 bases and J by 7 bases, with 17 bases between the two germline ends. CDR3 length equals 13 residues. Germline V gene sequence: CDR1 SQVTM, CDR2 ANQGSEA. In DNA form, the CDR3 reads TGCAGCGCACAGACAGGTAGAGGCCAGCCCCAGCATTTT. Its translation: CSAQTGRGQPQHF.

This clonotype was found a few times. CDR3 region: CASTLERDTGELFF. CDR3 coding DNA: TGTGCCAGCACCCTCGAACGGGACACCGGGGAGCTGTTTTTT. The chain couples TRBV2 to TRBJ2-2; D call uncertain. V was cut by 7 bases and J by 3 bases, with 12 bases left in between. The CDR3 contains 14 residues. Germline V gene sequence: CDR1 SNHLY, CDR2 FYNNEI.

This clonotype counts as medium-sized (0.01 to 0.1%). CDR3 coding DNA: TGTGCCAGCAGCGGGGTGGAGGACGGCGAGCAGTACTTC. Residues: CASSGVEDGEQYF. This chain joins TRBV6-1 and TRBJ2-7; tentative D call: TRBD2 (5 bases). This CDR3 has 13 residues. Trimming cost V 6 bases and J 6 bases, with 15 bases left between them. In germline, CDR1 is MNHNS, CDR2 SASEGT.

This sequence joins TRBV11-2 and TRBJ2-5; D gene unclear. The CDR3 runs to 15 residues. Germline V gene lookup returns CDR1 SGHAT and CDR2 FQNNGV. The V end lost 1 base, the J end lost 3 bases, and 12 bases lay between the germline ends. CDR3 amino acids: CASSLVFGEEETQYF. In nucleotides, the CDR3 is TGTGCCAGCAGCTTAGTTTTTGGTGAGGAAGAGACCCAGTACTTC. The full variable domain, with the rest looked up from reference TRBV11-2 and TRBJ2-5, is EAGVAQSPRYKIIEKRQSVAFWCNPISGHATLYWYQQILGQGPKLLIQFQNNGVVDDSQLPKDRFSAERLKGVDSTLKIQPAKLEDSAVYLCASSLVFGEEETQYFGPGTRLLVL.